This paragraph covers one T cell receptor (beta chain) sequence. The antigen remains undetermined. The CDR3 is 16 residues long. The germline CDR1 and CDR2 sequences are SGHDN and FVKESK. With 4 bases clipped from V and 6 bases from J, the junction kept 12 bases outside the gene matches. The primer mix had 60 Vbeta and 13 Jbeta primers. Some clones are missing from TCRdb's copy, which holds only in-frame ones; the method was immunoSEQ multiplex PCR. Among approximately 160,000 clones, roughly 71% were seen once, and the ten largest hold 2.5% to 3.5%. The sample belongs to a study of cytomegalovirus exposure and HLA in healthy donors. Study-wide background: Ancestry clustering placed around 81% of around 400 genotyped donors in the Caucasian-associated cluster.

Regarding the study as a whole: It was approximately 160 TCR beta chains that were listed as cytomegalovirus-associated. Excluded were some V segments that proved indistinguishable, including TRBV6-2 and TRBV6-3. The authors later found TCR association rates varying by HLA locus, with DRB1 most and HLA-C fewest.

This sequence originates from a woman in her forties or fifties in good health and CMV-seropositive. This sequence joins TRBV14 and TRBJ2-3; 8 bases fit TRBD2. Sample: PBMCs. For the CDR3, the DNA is TGTGCCAGCAGCCCCGCAAGGGTAATAGCGGGGGATACGCAGTATTTT. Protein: CASSPARVIAGDTQYF.